One sample yielded the 15 T cell receptor beta chains listed below, sequenced in a study of CD8 T cells in ankylosing spondylitis. Each CDR3 protein gets one entry after TCRdb re-called the 5' RACE reads with MiXCR. The sample has roughly 230,000 distinct CDR3 sequences, 15% to 20% seen once. The sequenced sample consisted of blood, either unsorted or a sorted T cell fraction (not recorded which). These receptors originate from a male donor with ankylosing spondylitis or in good health (not recorded which).

The rearrangement links TRBV7-2 to TRBJ2-5; D gene uncertain. Trimming removed 1 base from V and 5 bases from J, with 14 bases in between. Germline V CDR1 and CDR2: SGHTA, FQGNSA. This CDR3 has 15 residues. The CDR3 sequence: CASSLEEILEETQYF. Here the CDR3 DNA reads TGTGCCAGCAGCTTAGAGGAAATCCTCGAGGAGACCCAGTACTTC. The whole variable domain, remainder taken from reference TRBV7-2 and TRBJ2-5, is GAGVSQSPSNKVTEKGKDVELRCDPISGHTALYWYRQSLGQGLEFLIYFQGNSAPDKSGLPSDRFSAERTGGSVSTLTIQRTQQEDSAVYLCASSLEEILEETQYFGPGTRLLVL.

V is TRBV10-3 and J is TRBJ1-1; 10 nucleotides match TRBD1. J gave up 11 bases and V 3 bases, and 9 bases lay outside the gene matches. The CDR3 covers 14 residues. CDR1 is ENHRY, CDR2 SYGVKD, per germline. The DNA for the CDR3 is TGTGCCATCAGTGAAGGAGGGACAGGGGACCTGGCTTTCTTT. It specifies CAISEGGTGDLAFF.

The table lists this clonotype with a few counts. The V call is TRBV21-1, the J call TRBJ2-7; the listed D gene, TRBD2, was not tested against the DNA. TRBV21-1 is annotated as a pseudogene. The CDR3 totals 17 residues. This CDR3 is CASRTRKGLAGPYEQYF. CDR3 sequence (DNA): TGTGCCAGCAGAACCCGGAAGGGACTAGCGGGGCCTTACGAGCAGTACTTC.

This clonotype was detected ten times or more. The chain links TRBV29-1 to TRBJ2-1; 7 nucleotides match TRBD2. This CDR3 has 10 amino acids. Trimming took 4 bases from V and 9 from J; bases not matched to a gene: 0. Germline assignment: CDR1 SQVTM and CDR2 ANQGSEA. The CDR3 spells CSVGGSEQFF. In DNA form, the CDR3 reads TGCAGCGTTGGCGGGAGTGAGCAGTTCTTC.

CDR3 loop: CASSRDGLGNEQYF. The DNA of the CDR3 is TGTGCCAGCTCACGGGACGGCTTAGGGAACGAGCAGTACTTC. This chain joins TRBV18 and TRBJ2-7, with D perhaps matching TRBD1 or TRBD2 (5 bases each). The CDR3 contains 14 residues. The germline V gene has CDR1 KGHSH and CDR2 LQKENI. V was shortened by 4 bases and J by 5 bases, with 15 bases between the two germline ends.

As regards this clonotype: A much larger clone lies one base from this, so it may be a read error. V usage is TRBV15 and J usage is TRBJ2-5; 10 bases are shared with TRBD1. CDR3 length: 15 amino acids. Germline V gene sequence: CDR1 LNHNV, CDR2 YYDKDF (reference sequence). This chain's CDR3 is CATSRRDRGLETRYF. CDR3 DNA sequence: TGTGCCACCAGCCGCCGGGACAGGGGTCTAGAGACCCGGTACTTC.

This clonotype was seen a few times. The chain is built from TRBV6-2 or TRBV6-3 and TRBJ1-5; 8 bases are a match to TRBD1. The J segment lost 2 bases and the V segment lost 4 bases, leaving 13 bases of the junction unmatched. Per germline, CDR1 MNHEY and CDR2 SVGEGT. This CDR3 is 18 amino acids long. DNA for the CDR3: TGTGCCAGCAGTTCCCCGATTCGGACAGGGTGGGGCAATCAGCCCCAGCATTTT. Translation gives CASSSPIRTGWGNQPQHF.

The rearrangement links TRBV4-1 to TRBJ2-1, with D possibly being TRBD2 (5 bases). Germline CDR1 reads MGHRA; CDR2 reads YSYEKL. The CDR3 has 16 residues. The ends were cut back, 3 bases at V and 0 bases at J, with 12 bases in the middle. The CDR3 DNA follows: TGCGCCAGCAGCCATGCGAGGGTACACTCCTACAATGAGCAGTTCTTC. Its translation: CASSHARVHSYNEQFF.

This clonotype was counted at least ten times. The gene calls are TRBV29-1 and TRBJ2-5; D is undetermined. Germline V gene lookup returns CDR1 SQVTM and CDR2 ANQGSEA. The CDR3 is 13 residues long. The germline V and J ends were trimmed by 0 bases and 1 base, with 6 bases remaining between them. The CDR3 DNA sequence: TGCAGCGTTGAAGAGGTCAGCCAAGAGACCCAGTACTTC. Translated: CSVEEVSQETQYF.

The rearrangement uses TRBV20-1 and TRBJ1-1, with D possibly matching TRBD1 (5 bases). V lost 5 bases to trimming and J lost 3 bases, with 13 bases between them. CDR1 is DFQATT, CDR2 SNEGSKA, per germline (reference sequence). This CDR3 contains 13 residues. The CDR3 DNA sequence: TGCAGTGCTGGTGGGGAAGGGGACACTGAAGCTTTCTTT. Translated: CSAGGEGDTEAFF.

The rearrangement uses TRBV28 and TRBJ1-3; a weak D match, TRBD1 (5 bases). Per the germline V gene, CDR1 is MDHEN and CDR2 is SYDVKM. There are 19 residues in the CDR3. The V end was cut by 1 base, the J end by 0 bases, with 19 bases between. This CDR3 is CASSLSSSWGTSSGNTIYF. CDR3 bases: TGTGCCAGCAGTTTATCGAGTTCTTGGGGCACCTCCTCTGGAAACACCATATATTTT.

This clonotype occurred a few times. V is TRBV12-5 and J is TRBJ1-1; D is possibly TRBD1 (6 bases). Germline CDR1 reads LGHNT; CDR2 reads FRNRAP. V was cut by 5 bases and J by 5 bases, with 18 bases left in between. The CDR3 is made up of 15 amino acids. The CDR3 loop is CASGLPPGRGTEAFF. The CDR3 DNA reads TGTGCTAGTGGTCTCCCCCCAGGGAGGGGGACTGAAGCTTTCTTT.

This clonotype was found a few times. The V gene is TRBV20-1, the J gene TRBJ1-4; tentative D call: TRBD1 (5 bases). This CDR3 region has 15 residues. The V end was cut by 0 bases, the J end by 3 bases, with 11 bases between. Germline CDR1 DFQATT, CDR2 SNEGSKA (reference sequence). CDR3: CSARDPGTANEKLFF. CDR3 bases: TGCAGTGCTAGAGATCCGGGGACGGCTAATGAAAAACTGTTTTTT.

This clonotype has ten or more counts. The chain links TRBV6-5 to TRBJ2-3, with D tentatively TRBD2 (6 bases). The CDR3 is made up of 16 amino acids. CDR1 and CDR2 from the germline V gene are MNHEY and SVGAGI. The V and J ends lost 2 bases and 4 bases respectively, with 16 bases between them. The CDR3 here is CASSYDLGWGADTQYF. CDR3 nucleotides: TGTGCCAGCAGTTACGATCTGGGCTGGGGGGCAGATACGCAGTATTTT.

The chain uses TRBV7-2 and TRBJ2-1, with 16 bases matching TRBD2. Germline trimming cut 2 bases from V and 2 bases from J; bases unmatched to any gene: 6. Germline CDR1 reads SGHTA; CDR2 reads FQGNSA. This CDR3 region has 19 residues. This chain's CDR3 is CASSLSGLAGGGPYNEQFF. The CDR3 nucleotides are TGTGCCAGCAGCTTATCGGGACTAGCGGGAGGGGGGCCCTACAATGAGCAGTTCTTC.